The T cell receptor beta chain described here comes from a study of PD-1 and CTLA-4 blockade in melanoma. Germline lookup yields CDR1 MDHEN and CDR2 SYDVKM. J lost 2 bases, V lost 8 bases, and 5 bases had no gene match. This CDR3 has 13 amino acids. Repertoires were generated with immunoSEQ multiplex PCR, while TCRdb's copy carries only in-frame clones and drops some. The sample consists of 31,000 or so clones, about 88% of them appearing once. The genes are TRBV28 and TRBJ2-5, with 7 nucleotides matching TRBD1. The receptor's source is a human donor with melanoma. This specimen consisted of CD8+ T cells from peripheral blood, obtained from a patient given anti-PD-1 treatment. CDR3 residues: CASQGVPQETQYF. The DNA for the CDR3 is TGTGCCAGCCAGGGGGTCCCTCAAGAGACCCAGTACTTC.